The TCR beta chain described here comes from a study of blood T cell repertoires in COVID-19. Study details: Material from acute and convalescent COVID-19 was sourced from the United States, Italy and Spain. T cells, B-cell-depleted T cells, or PBMCs provided the cDNA or gDNA that served as material.

Using immunoSEQ multiplex PCR, the repertoire was profiled, and TCRdb retains in-frame clones only, with some absent. Among 250,000 to 300,000 clones listed, roughly 90% were seen once. J was trimmed by 6 bases and V by 6 bases; bases with no gene match: 8. Germline lookup yields CDR1 KGHSH and CDR2 LQKENI. This CDR3 comprises 14 residues. In assigning cohorts, the study relied on participant-reported clinical history. This TCR came from a woman between 55 and 75 years old who had recovered from COVID-19. The material sequenced was PBMCs or T cells enriched from blood (not recorded which). J is TRBJ1-5 and V is TRBV18; 7 bases are shared with TRBD1. CDR3 nucleotides: TGTGCCAGCTCGGTTGACTCAGGGGGTCAGCCCCAGCATTTT. It yields the protein CASSVDSGGQPQHF.